The present T cell receptor beta chain was sequenced within a study of T cell clones after liver transplantation. Germline V lookup: CDR1 LNHDA, CDR2 SQIVND (reference sequence). V dropped 3 bases and J dropped 4 bases, with 16 bases sitting between them. This CDR3 has 15 amino acids. Generated by immunoSEQ multiplex PCR, the TCRdb table keeps only in-frame clones and is missing some. The table includes 55,000 to 75,000 clones, around three quarters detected once. The TCR was taken from a human patient who received a liver transplant. Some T cells may be graft donor cells. The specimen was CD4+ T cells from blood, collected at the approximately 15-month timepoint. This chain joins TRBV19 and TRBJ2-7, with a weak D call TRBD1 (6 bases). In nucleotides, the CDR3 is TGTGCCAGTAGTATCTTCCCACGGCAGGGGTACGAGCAGTACTTC. Residues: CASSIFPRQGYEQYF.